Each of the 13 T cell receptor beta chains below was sequenced from the same sample in a study of blood T cells in healthy people across ages. A J-beta primer mix and a sample-barcoded 5' primer were used in a second PCR of roughly 6 to 11 cycles. TCRdb re-called the 5' RACE reads with MiXCR, one entry per CDR3 protein. This sample has 1.5 million to 2 million distinct CDR3 sequences, with roughly 30% found just once. Sequencing was carried out using blood. These receptors all come from a woman younger than 45 in good health.

CDR3 coding DNA: TGTGCCAGCAGTCCCTCCGCCCAGGGTGGGGAGACCCAGTACTTC. It encodes CASSPSAQGGETQYF. The rearrangement links TRBV6-2 or TRBV6-3 to TRBJ2-5; maybe TRBD1 (5 bases). The CDR3 runs 15 residues. Per the germline V gene, CDR1 is MNHEY and CDR2 is SVGEGT. V lost 5 bases and J 5 bases, leaving 18 bases between the germline ends.

The chain uses TRBV12-3 or TRBV12-4 and TRBJ1-3, with D possibly TRBD1 on 5 matching bases. The CDR3 is 15 amino acids. With 2 bases removed from V and 2 bases from J, the gap between germline ends came to 10 bases. The CDR3 loop reads CASSLRGFTGNTIYF. The CDR3 region has the DNA TGTGCCAGCAGTTTACGGGGGTTCACTGGAAACACCATATATTTT.

This clonotype was detected ten times or more. The J gene is TRBJ2-7, the V gene TRBV10-3; 9 bases align to TRBD1. The V gene end was trimmed by 4 bases and the J gene end by 3 bases; junction bases not matched to a gene: 16. The CDR3 runs 18 residues. CDR1 and CDR2 (germline): ENHRY, SYGVKD. CDR3 DNA: TGTGCCATCAGTGCAGCGGGAAAAACAGGGGGCTTCATCTACGAGCAGTACTTC. Protein sequence: CAISAAGKTGGFIYEQYF.

Only a few counts were recorded for this clonotype. J is TRBJ2-5 and V is TRBV6-6; 10 nucleotides line up with TRBD2. CDR1 is MNHNY and CDR2 is SVGAGI in the germline V gene (reference sequence). The CDR3 runs 15 residues. The junction had 3 bases not matched to a gene; V was cut back by 0 bases and J by 5 bases. The CDR3: CASSYSSSGGETQYF. For the CDR3, the DNA is TGTGCCAGCAGTTACTCGTCTAGCGGGGGTGAGACCCAGTACTTC.

As for this clonotype: A read error may explain this, as a much larger clone is one base away. The CDR3 DNA follows: TGTGCCAGCAGTTTATACCAGGGAGCCAAAAACGTTCAGTACTTC. As protein: CASSLYQGAKNVQYF. This chain links TRBV28 with TRBJ2-4; perhaps D is TRBD1 or TRBD2 (5 bases each). There are 15 residues in the CDR3. CDR1 and CDR2 from the germline V gene are MDHEN and SYDVKM.

The rearrangement links TRBV28 to TRBJ2-3; 9 bases map to TRBD2. CDR1 and CDR2 (germline): MDHEN, SYDVKM. This CDR3 spans 17 amino acids. Germline trimming cut 8 bases from V and 4 bases from J; bases unmatched to any gene: 16. CDR3 nucleotide sequence: TGTGCCAGCGGTCCCGCTCTTAGCGGGAGTAGGGCAGATACGCAGTATTTT. It codes for CASGPALSGSRADTQYF.

This clonotype was observed a handful of times. The chain has TRBV7-9 and TRBJ2-2; D gene unclear. Germline values: CDR1 SEHNR, CDR2 FQNEAQ (reference sequence). Between the trimmed V and J ends, which lost 2 bases and 3 bases, there was a span of 7 bases. The CDR3 loop spans 14 amino acids. The CDR3 loop reads CASSLTSDTGELFF. Here the CDR3 DNA reads TGTGCCAGCAGCTTAACGTCGGACACCGGGGAGCTGTTTTTT.

The sample holds many counts of this clonotype. The rearrangement uses TRBV5-1 and TRBJ1-2, with D tentatively TRBD1 (5 bases). Trimming removed 4 bases from V and 2 bases from J, with 15 bases in between. CDR3 length: 15 residues. The germline CDR1 and CDR2 sequences are SGHRS and YFSETQ. In DNA form, the CDR3 reads TGCGCCAGCAGCCTTCCCGGGACGGCGAACTATGGCTACACCTTC. It translates to CASSLPGTANYGYTF.

Notes on this clonotype: Germline and junction disagree at one end, which may indicate a read error. V is TRBV4-1 and J is TRBJ1-4; D possibly corresponds to TRBD1 (5 bases). The germline gives CDR1 MGHRA, CDR2 YSYEKL. The CDR3 runs 13 residues. The CDR3 nucleotides read TGCGCCAGCAGCCCGGGTTTACAGGTTAAACCGTTTTTT. It encodes CASSPGLQVKPFF.

In its sample, this clonotype was seen many times. V usage is TRBV15 and J usage is TRBJ2-4; D uncertain. V was shortened by 0 bases and J by 2 bases, with 11 bases between the two germline ends. This CDR3 contains 16 residues. The V gene's germline CDR1 is LNHNV and CDR2 YYDKDF (reference sequence). The CDR3 is CATSRDRSGTKNIQYF. The CDR3 DNA reads TGTGCCACCAGCAGAGATCGGTCGGGCACCAAAAACATTCAGTACTTC.

This clonotype was seen more than once but under ten times. The chain recombines TRBV4-1 with TRBJ2-1; TRBD1 matches at 12 bases. The V gene end was trimmed by 2 bases and the J gene end by 8 bases; junction bases not matched to a gene: 10. CDR1 is MGHRA, CDR2 YSYEKL, per germline. The length of the CDR3 is 17 residues. The CDR3 sequence: CASSQRLGTGGSDEQFF. The CDR3 nucleotides are TGCGCCAGCAGCCAAAGATTGGGGACAGGGGGCTCGGATGAGCAGTTCTTC.

This clonotype turned up a few times. The gene calls are TRBV2 and TRBJ2-1, with 8 bases identical to TRBD2. Unmatched junction bases numbered 10, after V lost 8 bases and J lost 4 bases. CDR1 and CDR2 (germline): SNHLY, FYNNEI. The CDR3 totals 15 residues. The CDR3 DNA follows: TGTGCCAGCCCAATCGGGACTAGAGAGTACAATGAGCAGTTCTTC. Encoded protein: CASPIGTREYNEQFF.

This clonotype has more than one count but fewer than ten. Compared with germline, one end of the junction differs, possibly owing to a read error. The chain joins TRBV20-1 to TRBJ2-3, with TRBD2 identical over 9 bases. The germline V gene encodes CDR1 DFQATT and CDR2 SNEGSKA (reference sequence). CDR3 size: 14 residues. In DNA form, the CDR3 reads TGCAGTGCCGAGAGCGGGAGGCGCACAGATACACAGTATTTT. This encodes CSAESGRRTDTQYF.